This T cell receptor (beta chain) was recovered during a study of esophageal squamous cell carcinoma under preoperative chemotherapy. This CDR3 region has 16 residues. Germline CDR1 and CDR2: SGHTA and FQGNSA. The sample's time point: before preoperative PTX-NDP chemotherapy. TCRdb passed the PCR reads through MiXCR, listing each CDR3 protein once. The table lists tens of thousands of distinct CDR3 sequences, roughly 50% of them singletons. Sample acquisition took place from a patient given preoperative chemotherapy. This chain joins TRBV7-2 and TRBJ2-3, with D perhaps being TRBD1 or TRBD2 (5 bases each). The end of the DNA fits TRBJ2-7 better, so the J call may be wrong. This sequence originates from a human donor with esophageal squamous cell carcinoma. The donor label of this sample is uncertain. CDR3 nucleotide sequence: TGTGCCAGCCGCGCCTCGGGGCTGAGAGCCAAAGATACGCAGTACTTC. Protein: CASRASGLRAKDTQYF.